This record concerns one TCR beta chain sequence. Its antigen is undetermined. The data were taken from a study of T-cell memory formation after mild COVID-19. Whole-study context: Most TCR clusters belonged to a single donor. Findings and caveats of the study: From day 15 to 85, contracting clones were balanced between CD4 and CD8, whereas later expanders leaned toward CD4+. Contracting CD8+ clones were enriched in EMRA, CD4+ mainly in CM and EM.

The CDR3 is made up of 13 amino acids. V lost 4 bases and J lost 2, with 8 bases in between. CDR1 and CDR2 from the germline V gene are SGHRS and YFSETQ. TCRdb reanalysed the 5' RACE reads using MiXCR and keeps one entry per CDR3 protein. This sample has 580,000 or so distinct CDR3 sequences, with approximately 15% found just once. The TCR originated in an adult woman who had mild COVID-19 (a few samples of this study predate the infection). Cell type and time point are not known. The sample taken for sequencing was PBMCs or a T cell subset sorted from them (not recorded which). This rearrangement joins TRBV5-1 to TRBJ2-3; no definite D call. The CDR3 region is CASSPMNTDTQYF. CDR3 coding DNA: TGCGCCAGCAGCCCCATGAACACAGATACGCAGTATTTT.